This TCR beta chain was obtained from a study of cytomegalovirus exposure and HLA in healthy donors. Trimming left V 4 bases short and J 0 bases short, with 10 bases between. CDR1 is MDHEN and CDR2 is SYDVKM in the germline V gene. This CDR3 is built from 15 residues. Findings of the study overall: A later analysis associated 15,000 or so TCR beta sequences with HLA alleles at a 0.05 false discovery rate. Most observed TCR sequences were rare, whereas some public TCRs were detected in many donors.

The study ran its PCR with 60 Vbeta and 13 Jbeta primers. Using immunoSEQ multiplex PCR, the repertoire was profiled, and TCRdb retains in-frame clones only, with some absent. The table lists under 80,000 clones, approximately 72% of them singletons. In this sample, this clone turned up once. Its antigen is currently unknown. The sample taken for sequencing was PBMCs. This sequence originates from a man between 45 and 60 years old in good health and CMV-seropositive. The rearrangement joins TRBV28 to TRBJ2-1, with a possible D match to TRBD2 (5 bases). The CDR3 reads CASSSTGSSYNEQFF. The CDR3 nucleotides read TGTGCCAGCAGTTCGACGGGGAGCTCCTACAATGAGCAGTTCTTC. Together with reference TRBV28 and TRBJ2-1, the CDR3 gives the full variable domain: DVKVTQSSRYLVKRTGEKVFLECVQDMDHENMFWYRQDPGLGLRLIYFSYDVKMKEKGDIPEGYSVSREKKERFSLILESASTNQTSMYLCASSSTGSSYNEQFFGPGTRLTVL.